The 17 T cell receptor beta chains reported below all come from one sample, sequenced in a study of blood T cells in healthy people across ages. PCR was performed a second time for roughly 7 to 12 cycles using a sample-barcoded 5' primer and a J-beta primer mix. TCRdb redid the calling of the 5' RACE reads with MiXCR, one entry per CDR3 protein. Of approximately 900,000 distinct CDR3 sequences in the sample, about 28% were seen once. This same sample was also part of a study on T cells of mothers and their children.

Specimen: blood. The origin of the receptors is a woman in her thirties or forties in good health.

This rearrangement joins TRBV20-1 to TRBJ1-3; D is perhaps TRBD1 (6 bases). The CDR3 covers 14 residues. Germline V gives CDR1 DFQATT, CDR2 SNEGSKA (reference sequence). V was pared by 3 bases and J by 7 bases, with 16 bases between. Here the CDR3 reads CSARSWQGKNTIYF. Here the CDR3 DNA reads TGCAGTGCTAGGTCCTGGCAGGGGAAGAACACCATATATTTT.

This chain links TRBV5-1 with TRBJ2-1, with D maybe TRBD2 (6 bases). The germline CDR1 and CDR2 sequences are SGHRS and YFSETQ. V was trimmed by 3 bases and J by 3 bases, leaving 10 bases between them. The length of the CDR3 is 14 residues. The CDR3 loop is CASSCGEFYNEQFF. In DNA form, the CDR3 reads TGCGCCAGCAGCTGCGGGGAGTTCTACAATGAGCAGTTCTTC.

Concerning this clonotype itself: This may come from a read error, since a much larger clone is one base off. This chain connects TRBV15 to TRBJ2-7; TRBD2 is a possible D gene (5 bases). The J call may not be correct, given that the DNA end is closer to TRBJ2-5. Germline values: CDR1 LNHNV, CDR2 YYDKDF (reference sequence). The length of the CDR3 is 13 residues. CDR3 sequence reads: CATSRDSAKTQYF. CDR3 coding DNA: TGTGCCACCAGCAGAGATAGCGCGAAGACCCAGTACTTC.

V and J are TRBV20-1 and TRBJ1-6; D is unresolved. In germline, CDR1 is DFQATT, CDR2 SNEGSKA (reference sequence). V was clipped by 0 bases and J by 9 bases, with 15 bases between them. CDR3 length: 15 amino acids. The CDR3 DNA follows: TGCAGTGCTAGAGATCGGCTGGGTTTGGGTTCACCCCTCCACTTT. Translated, it gives CSARDRLGLGSPLHF.

This clonotype was counted ten times or more. The chain has TRBV12-3 or TRBV12-4 and TRBJ1-2; D uncertain. V shed 3 bases and J shed 8 bases, with 13 bases lying between them. This CDR3 region has 13 residues. In nucleotides, the CDR3 is TGTGCCAGCAGTTTGCACGGGAAGGGAGGCTACACCTTC. Translating it yields CASSLHGKGGYTF.

The rearrangement joins TRBV27 to TRBJ1-1; D not certain. The germline V and J ends were trimmed by 5 bases and 4 bases, with 11 bases remaining between them. Germline assignment: CDR1 MNHEY and CDR2 SMNVEV (reference sequence). This CDR3 has 13 amino acids. The CDR3, as DNA: TGTGCCAGCAGTCTATGGTCGAGCACTGAAGCTTTCTTT. Translating gives CASSLWSSTEAFF.

In its sample, this clonotype was seen many times. Here the CDR3 reads CASSSRRTSGPSGANVLTF. CDR3 DNA: TGTGCCAGCAGCTCCCGTCGGACTAGCGGGCCCTCTGGGGCCAACGTCCTGACTTTC. The chain links TRBV7-6 to TRBJ2-6, with TRBD2 identical over 11 bases. Germline CDR1 SGHVS, CDR2 FNYEAQ. V shed 4 bases and J 0 bases; nucleotides not matched to a gene: 8. The CDR3 length is 19 residues.

This clonotype has ten or more counts. This sequence joins TRBV27 and TRBJ2-1; D might be TRBD2 (5 bases). This CDR3 spans 13 amino acids. Germline-derived CDR1 and CDR2 are MNHEY and SMNVEV (reference sequence). V lost 8 bases, J lost 7 bases, and 15 bases lay in between. The CDR3 DNA sequence: TGTGCCAGCTCGGGATCCACCTTGAATGAGCAGTTCTTC. As protein: CASSGSTLNEQFF.

This clonotype has a count of ten or more. V is TRBV7-9 and J is TRBJ2-1, with 13 bases lining up with TRBD2. The trim removed 0 bases at V and 2 bases at J, leaving 10 bases unmatched. The CDR3 extends over 20 amino acids. In germline, CDR1 is SEHNR, CDR2 FQNEAQ (reference sequence). The CDR3 is CASSLAALAGGQSAYNEQFF. DNA for the CDR3: TGTGCCAGCAGCTTAGCGGCACTAGCGGGGGGGCAGAGCGCCTACAATGAGCAGTTCTTC.

This clonotype was counted ten times or more. CDR3 region: CSARVSLASGETEETQYF. CDR3 bases: TGCAGTGCTAGAGTGAGTCTGGCTAGCGGGGAGACGGAAGAGACCCAGTACTTC. The chain carries TRBV20-1 and TRBJ2-5; TRBD2 matches 9 bases. The junction had 15 bases not matched to a gene; V was cut back by 1 base and J by 3 bases. The CDR3 has 18 residues. Germline lookup yields CDR1 DFQATT and CDR2 SNEGSKA (reference sequence).

There are a few counts of this clonotype. The chain joins TRBV7-8 to TRBJ2-1; D is unresolved. This CDR3 region has 15 residues. With 0 bases removed from V and 4 bases from J, the gap between germline ends came to 10 bases. The V gene's germline CDR1 is SGHVS and CDR2 FQNEAQ. The CDR3 coding sequence is TGTGCCAGCAGCTTAGCGGCGGCCCGTTACAATGAGCAGTTCTTC. It encodes CASSLAAARYNEQFF.

The J gene is TRBJ2-5, the V gene TRBV4-3, with D maybe TRBD1 (6 bases). The CDR3 is 15 amino acids. Germline values: CDR1 LGHNA, CDR2 YSLEER. Trimming left V 1 base short and J 4 bases short, with 13 bases between. CDR3 residues: CASSQGTGPGETQYF. The CDR3 nucleotides read TGCGCCAGCAGCCAAGGAACAGGGCCGGGAGAGACCCAGTACTTC.

The chain recombines TRBV4-2 with TRBJ2-3; TRBD2 matches at 14 bases. The length of the CDR3 is 18 residues. Germline-derived CDR1 and CDR2 are LGHNA and YNFKEQ. J gave up 4 bases and V 5 bases, and 11 bases lay outside the gene matches. CDR3 in DNA: TGTGCCAGCAGCACCCGGACTAGCGGGGGGAGAAATGCAGATACGCAGTATTTT. Translation: CASSTRTSGGRNADTQYF.

The chain is built from TRBV15 and TRBJ1-4; possibly TRBD1 for D (6 bases). Trimming pared 1 base from V and 8 bases from J, leaving 14 bases between. In germline, CDR1 is LNHNV, CDR2 YYDKDF (reference sequence). The CDR3 contains 15 residues. CDR3 protein: CATSRGGTDREKLFF. The CDR3 region has the DNA TGTGCCACCAGCAGAGGTGGAACAGACAGGGAAAAACTGTTTTTT.

The J gene is TRBJ2-7, the V gene TRBV28; 8 bases match TRBD1. The V gene end was trimmed by 11 bases and the J gene end by 4 bases; junction bases not matched to a gene: 10. This CDR3 has 13 residues. CDR1 and CDR2 from the germline V gene are MDHEN and SYDVKM. The CDR3 here is CAAGAGGMYEQYF. CDR3 DNA sequence: TGTGCCGCGGGCGCAGGGGGCATGTACGAGCAGTACTTC.

This clonotype has at least ten counts. This chain connects TRBV12-3 or TRBV12-4 to TRBJ2-1; 7 bases agree with TRBD1. CDR3 size: 15 residues. With V trimmed by 6 bases and J by 7 bases, 12 bases remained unmatched. CDR3 nucleotide sequence: TGTGCCAGCAGCCCTGACAGGGCCCGTGTGAATGAGCAGTTCTTC. As protein: CASSPDRARVNEQFF.

In the case of this clonotype: A much larger clone differs by one base, so this may be a read error. This chain uses TRBV2 with TRBJ2-7; possibly TRBD1 or TRBD2 for D (5 bases each). The end of the DNA is better explained by TRBJ2-1, so the J call may be wrong. Germline values: CDR1 SNHLY, CDR2 FYNNEI. CDR3 size: 14 residues. CDR3 nucleotides: TGTGCCAGCACCGATGGGGGAGCCTCCTACGAGCAGTTCTTC. Translated: CASTDGGASYEQFF.